What follows are 13 T cell receptor beta chains derived from one specimen sequenced in a study of blood T cell repertoires in COVID-19. Libraries were prepared by immunoSEQ multiplex PCR; TCRdb keeps only in-frame clonotypes and omits some of them. The table lists 20,000 to 30,000 clones, around nine tenths of them singletons, with roughly 4.7% in the top ten. Material for sequencing was peripheral blood. Every receptor here comes from a man aged 50 to 59 with active COVID-19.

V and J are TRBV25-1 and TRBJ2-2; D not certain. This CDR3 is 15 amino acids long. V lost 0 bases and J 0 bases, leaving 5 bases between the germline ends. From germline, CDR1 is MGHDK and CDR2 SYGVNS. The CDR3 loop is CASSEYGSNTGELFF. In nucleotides, the CDR3 is TGTGCCAGCAGTGAATACGGTTCGAACACCGGGGAGCTGTTTTTT. Using reference TRBV25-1 and TRBJ2-2 for the parts outside the CDR3, the full variable domain is EADIYQTPRYLVIGTGKKITLECSQTMGHDKMYWYQQDPGMELHLIHYSYGVNSTEKGDLSSESTVSRIRTEHFPLTLESARPSHTSQYLCASSEYGSNTGELFFGEGSRLTVL.

The chain carries TRBV20-1 and TRBJ1-4; the match to TRBD1 covers 7 bases. CDR3 length: 15 amino acids. Germline trimming cut 3 bases from V and 2 bases from J; bases unmatched to any gene: 6. Germline-derived CDR1 and CDR2 are DFQATT and SNEGSKA (reference sequence). The CDR3 nucleotides read TGCAGTGCTAGTCGTCCAGGGGGGACTAATGAAAAACTGTTTTTT. Amino acid sequence: CSASRPGGTNEKLFF.

Details on this clone: At one end, the junction sequence differs from germline, possibly due to a read error. The V call is TRBV11-1, the J call TRBJ2-3; no clear D. The CDR3 contains 12 residues. Germline V gene data show CDR1 as SGHAT and CDR2 as FQDESV (reference sequence). CDR3 bases: TGTGCCAGCAGCTTACAGGCAGGCTCTGCAGATTTT. It translates to CASSLQAGSADF.

The chain links TRBV30 to TRBJ1-5, with 7 nucleotides matching TRBD1. Looked up from germline, CDR1 is GTSNPN and CDR2 is SVGIG (reference sequence). The CDR3 runs to 14 residues. J was trimmed by 6 bases and V by 0 bases; bases with no gene match: 5. CDR3 DNA: TGTGCCTGGAGTGTTGGGACAGTTAGTCAGCCCCAGCATTTT. This gives the protein CAWSVGTVSQPQHF.

In its sample, this clone was seen a few times. The V call is TRBV7-2, the J call TRBJ2-2; 11 positions agree with TRBD2. The CDR3 is 16 residues long. V shed 5 bases and J 5 bases; nucleotides not matched to a gene: 7. The V gene's germline CDR1 is SGHTA and CDR2 FQGNSA. The DNA for the CDR3 is TGTGCCAGCAGCCCTCTAGCGGGGGGTCGGACCGGGGAGCTGTTTTTT. It encodes CASSPLAGGRTGELFF.

The chain carries TRBV28 and TRBJ2-7; 13 positions match TRBD2. Looked up from germline, CDR1 is MDHEN and CDR2 is SYDVKM. The CDR3 loop spans 12 amino acids. The J segment lost 9 bases and the V segment lost 8 bases, leaving 4 bases of the junction unmatched. The CDR3 region has the DNA TGTGCCAGCCGACTAGCGGGAGGTGGGCAGTACTTC. It yields the protein CASRLAGGGQYF. Based on the CDR3 plus reference TRBV28 and TRBJ2-7, the full variable domain is DVKVTQSSRYLVKRTGEKVFLECVQDMDHENMFWYRQDPGLGLRLIYFSYDVKMKEKGDIPEGYSVSREKKERFSLILESASTNQTSMYLCASRLAGGGQYFGPGTRLTVT.

This clone was seen more than once but under ten times. V and J are TRBV11-2 and TRBJ2-5, with 12 bases identical to TRBD2. Losses at the gene ends were 5 bases for V and 4 bases for J; bases not matched to a gene: 2. This CDR3 is built from 14 residues. CDR1 is SGHAT, CDR2 FQNNGV, per germline. This chain's CDR3 is CASSPLAGGETQYF. CDR3 sequence (DNA): TGTGCCAGCAGCCCACTAGCGGGAGGAGAGACCCAGTACTTC.

This chain uses TRBV5-1 with TRBJ2-3; maybe TRBD1 (6 bases). The CDR3 length is 17 residues. V lost 5 bases to trimming and J lost 0 bases, with 19 bases between them. The germline V gene encodes CDR1 SGHRS and CDR2 YFSETQ. CDR3 amino acids: CASRGGQGFLSTDTQYF. The CDR3 DNA sequence: TGCGCCAGCAGAGGTGGGCAGGGGTTTCTCAGCACAGATACGCAGTATTTT.

The V call is TRBV7-8, the J call TRBJ2-1, with TRBD2 matching 7 bases. J was trimmed by 1 base and V by 10 bases; bases with no gene match: 10. Germline V gives CDR1 SGHVS, CDR2 FQNEAQ. This CDR3 has 15 residues. In DNA form, the CDR3 reads TGTGCCACCTACAGCGGGGACCTTTCCTACAATGAGCAGTTCTTC. Its translation is CATYSGDLSYNEQFF.

The chain couples TRBV4-1 to TRBJ2-7; TRBD2 matches 10 bases. Germline V CDR1 and CDR2: MGHRA, YSYEKL. Trimming at V came to 3 bases and at J to 2 bases, leaving 7 bases not matched to a gene. This CDR3 is 16 amino acids long. This CDR3 is CASSHQGLAVTYEQYF. CDR3 in DNA: TGCGCCAGCAGCCACCAAGGACTAGCGGTAACCTACGAGCAGTACTTC.

The rearrangement joins TRBV7-2 to TRBJ2-2; 7 bases agree with TRBD1. The junction had 9 bases not matched to a gene; V was cut back by 4 bases and J by 4 bases. The CDR3 has 16 residues. From germline, CDR1 is SGHTA and CDR2 FQGNSA. CDR3 amino acids: CASSSQQGMSTGELFF. Written as DNA, the CDR3 is TGTGCCAGCAGCTCCCAACAGGGGATGAGCACCGGGGAGCTGTTTTTT.

This clone was counted once. J is TRBJ2-5 and V is TRBV11-3, with 7 bases matching TRBD2. Germline V gives CDR1 SGHNT, CDR2 YENEEA. This CDR3 is built from 14 residues. The junction had 3 bases not matched to a gene; V was cut back by 5 bases and J by 0 bases. The CDR3 DNA is TGTGCCAGCAGCCGGGGGGACTACCAAGAGACCCAGTACTTC. It encodes CASSRGDYQETQYF.

The gene calls are TRBV27 and TRBJ2-3; 13 bases are a match to TRBD2. The CDR3 is made up of 16 amino acids. Germline trimming cut 5 bases from V and 4 bases from J; bases unmatched to any gene: 6. Germline-derived CDR1 and CDR2 are MNHEY and SMNVEV (reference sequence). The CDR3 DNA is TGTGCCAGCAGTCCGCGGACTAGCGGGGGTGCAGATACGCAGTATTTT. Encoded protein: CASSPRTSGGADTQYF.